This T cell receptor (beta chain) was recovered during a study of TIL therapy for anti-PD-1-resistant metastatic lung cancer. Turning to the study itself: A few tumors were EGFR-mutant and two were ALK-rearranged. Findings of the study overall: TIL clonotype persistence in blood showed no apparent association with response.

Sequencing used immunoSEQ v3. Sequencing depth was some 2 million read pairs for survey level, roughly 4.5-6 million for deep. Profiling relied on immunoSEQ multiplex PCR, and the TCRdb table lists in-frame clones only, not all of them. The sample has fewer than 60,000 clones, 80% to 90% seen once; the top ten hold approximately 5%. Per germline, CDR1 GTSNPN and CDR2 SVGIG (reference sequence). V shed 0 bases and J shed 0 bases, with 7 bases lying between them. There are 14 residues in the CDR3. Time point here: pre-treatment sample, taken before nivolumab and TIL therapy. A note on this clone: What it binds is unknown.

This clonotype was sampled from a person between 25 and 79 years old with non-small cell lung cancer. Sequenced here: blood, sampled at baseline. The chain couples TRBV30 to TRBJ2-3; D ambiguous. CDR3 in DNA: TGTGCCTGGAGTGTACAGCAGAGCACAGATACGCAGTATTTT. Its translation is CAWSVQQSTDTQYF.